The TCR beta chain described here comes from a study of Ad26.COV2.S vaccination and SARS-CoV-2 variants. Points on this clone: Its antigen is undetermined. The same CDR3 arises from other DNA sequences in this sample as well.

Treatment described: some 20 received Ad26.COV2.S at low or high dose, single or two shots; about 5 received placebo; per-sample allocation not given. All samples were drawn on day 63, counting from the first vaccine or placebo injection. Study-level points and caveats: Analyses that measured TCR breadth and depth may have underestimated total T cell responses.

Germline loops: CDR1 SGDLS, CDR2 YYNGEE. V lost 0 bases, J lost 0 bases, and 7 bases lay in between. CDR3 length equals 15 residues. TCRdb's copy holds only in-frame clones and misses some; the assay was immunoSEQ multiplex PCR. The repertoire holds fewer than 800,000 clones, with roughly 90% as singletons. The input for sequencing was peripheral blood, taken in a trial of Ad26.COV2.S vaccine versus placebo. The chain joins TRBV9 to TRBJ1-5; D is unclear. This TCR was sampled from a person between 18 and 60 years old who received the Ad26.COV2.S COVID-19 vaccine or a placebo. This CDR3 reads CASSVGGVSNQPQHF. CDR3 DNA sequence: TGTGCCAGCAGCGTAGGCGGTGTTAGCAATCAGCCCCAGCATTTT.